One TCR beta chain is described in this entry. Data came from immunoSEQ multiplex PCR; TCRdb stores just in-frame clones and leaves some out. The data contain more than 900,000 clones, roughly 74% of them singletons. The germline V gene encodes CDR1 MNHEY and CDR2 SMNVEV (reference sequence). CDR3 length: 14 amino acids. V lost 9 bases to trimming and J lost 3 bases; unmatched junction nucleotides: 6. The source of the sample is a study of shared clonotypes between healthy human individuals. Material: memory CD4+ T cells from PBMCs. The subset is: CD45RA-negative fraction. The source is a man younger than 30 in good health. Some clones in this sample may be carry-over from other donors' samples. J is TRBJ2-4 and V is TRBV27; 9 bases map to TRBD2. The CDR3 spells CASGLTSGKNIQYF. Written as DNA, the CDR3 is TGTGCCAGTGGCCTGACTAGCGGCAAAAACATTCAGTACTTC.